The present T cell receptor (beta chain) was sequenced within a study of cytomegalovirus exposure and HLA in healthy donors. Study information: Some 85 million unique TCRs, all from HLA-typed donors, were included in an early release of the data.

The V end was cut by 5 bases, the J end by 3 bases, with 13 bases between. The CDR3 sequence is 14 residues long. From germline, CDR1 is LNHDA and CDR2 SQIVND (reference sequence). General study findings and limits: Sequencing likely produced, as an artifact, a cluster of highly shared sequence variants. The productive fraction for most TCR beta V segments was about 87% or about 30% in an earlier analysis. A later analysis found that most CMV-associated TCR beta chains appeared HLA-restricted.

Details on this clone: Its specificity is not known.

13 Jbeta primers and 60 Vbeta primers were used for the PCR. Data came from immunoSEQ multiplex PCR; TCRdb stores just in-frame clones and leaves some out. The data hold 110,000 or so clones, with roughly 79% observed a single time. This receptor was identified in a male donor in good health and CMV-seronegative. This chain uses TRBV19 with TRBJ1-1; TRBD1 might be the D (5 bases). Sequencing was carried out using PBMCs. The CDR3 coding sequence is TGTGCCAGTAGTCCCCAGGGCGCGGACACTGAAGCTTTCTTT. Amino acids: CASSPQGADTEAFF. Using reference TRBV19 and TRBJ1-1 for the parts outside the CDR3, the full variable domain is DGGITQSPKYLFRKEGQNVTLSCEQNLNHDAMYWYRQDPGQGLRLIYYSQIVNDFQKGDIAEGYSVSREKKESFPLTVTSAQKNPTAFYLCASSPQGADTEAFFGQGTRLTVV.